A selection of T cell receptor beta chains follows, all from one sample in a study of beta chain features in type 1 diabetes. Using immunoSEQ multiplex PCR, the repertoire was profiled, and TCRdb retains in-frame clones only, with some absent. The sample contains hundreds of thousands of clones, over 13% of which appear only once. The specimen sequenced was naive CD4+ T cells from blood. Receptors were obtained from a man younger than 35 with type 1 diabetes. The CDR3 runs from the conserved cysteine through the conserved F or W. The D gene is left open where the match is weak. The size entry is marked missing in some rows and otherwise reads once, few, many or a size class.

D gene: .; J gene: TRBJ2-2; V gene: TRBV7-2; clone size: .; CDR3 protein: CASSITITTGELFF; CDR3 DNA: TGTGCCAGCAGCATAACCATAACCACCGGGGAGCTGTTTTTT
D gene: TRBD2; J gene: TRBJ2-7; V gene: TRBV10-3; clone size: .; CDR3 protein: CAISEGTSGTYEQYF; CDR3 DNA: TGTGCCATCAGTGAAGGGACTAGCGGCACCTACGAGCAGTACTTC
D gene: .; J gene: TRBJ1-5; V gene: TRBV10-3; clone size: .; CDR3 protein: CAISESSGRGRQPQHF; CDR3 DNA: TGTGCCATCAGTGAGTCGAGTGGGAGGGGTCGGCAGCCCCAGCATTTT
D gene: .; J gene: TRBJ1-4; V gene: TRBV9; clone size: few; CDR3 protein: CASSSRADPAGKLFF; CDR3 DNA: TGTGCCAGCAGCTCTAGAGCGGACCCGGCAGGAAAACTGTTTTTT
D gene: .; J gene: TRBJ1-4; V gene: TRBV5-6; clone size: few; CDR3 protein: CASSFTLGGEEKLFF; CDR3 DNA: TGTGCCAGCAGCTTCACGCTCGGAGGGGAAGAAAAACTGTTTTTT
D gene: .; J gene: TRBJ1-1; V gene: TRBV7-9; clone size: .; CDR3 protein: CASTPQGTANTEAFF; CDR3 DNA: TGTGCCAGCACCCCCCAAGGGACCGCGAACACTGAAGCTTTCTTT
D gene: TRBD1; J gene: TRBJ1-3; V gene: TRBV7-8; clone size: few; CDR3 protein: CASRLQGGGNTIYF; CDR3 DNA: TGTGCCAGCAGACTACAGGGGGGTGGAAACACCATATATTTT
D gene: .; J gene: TRBJ1-4; V gene: TRBV7-2; clone size: few; CDR3 protein: CASSLIEWGEKLFF; CDR3 DNA: TGTGCCAGCAGCCTCATCGAATGGGGCGAAAAACTGTTTTTT
D gene: TRBD1; J gene: TRBJ1-1; V gene: TRBV7-9; clone size: .; CDR3 protein: CASSLTADRTEAFF; CDR3 DNA: TGTGCCAGCAGCTTAACGGCGGACAGGACTGAAGCTTTCTTT
D gene: .; J gene: TRBJ2-5; V gene: TRBV29-1; clone size: .; CDR3 protein: CSVSHRKDWETQYF; CDR3 DNA: TGCAGCGTTTCCCACAGGAAAGACTGGGAGACCCAGTACTTC
D gene: .; J gene: TRBJ2-3; V gene: TRBV5-6; clone size: few; CDR3 protein: CASSLYPARDLVYTQYF; CDR3 DNA: TGTGCCAGCAGCTTGTATCCTGCCAGGGATTTAGTATATACGCAGTATTTT
D gene: TRBD1; J gene: TRBJ2-7; V gene: TRBV18; clone size: .; CDR3 protein: CASSPQGQGGSYEQYF; CDR3 DNA: TGTGCCAGCTCACCACAGGGACAGGGTGGCTCCTACGAGCAGTACTTC
D gene: .; J gene: TRBJ1-2; V gene: TRBV7-2; clone size: few; CDR3 protein: CASSSDRTNYGYTF; CDR3 DNA: TGTGCCAGCAGCTCGGACAGAACTAACTATGGCTACACCTTC
D gene: .; J gene: TRBJ2-7; V gene: TRBV18; clone size: .; CDR3 protein: CASSPQDGGHEQYF; CDR3 DNA: TGTGCCAGCTCACCACAAGACGGGGGGCACGAGCAGTACTTC
D gene: .; J gene: TRBJ1-2; V gene: TRBV6-5; clone size: .; CDR3 protein: CASSAGPTYGYTF; CDR3 DNA: TGTGCCAGCAGCGCCGGGCCGACCTATGGCTACACCTTC
D gene: .; J gene: TRBJ1-2; V gene: TRBV18; clone size: .; CDR3 protein: CASSPIGTGGYTF; CDR3 DNA: TGTGCCAGCTCACCTATCGGGACTGGGGGCTACACCTTC